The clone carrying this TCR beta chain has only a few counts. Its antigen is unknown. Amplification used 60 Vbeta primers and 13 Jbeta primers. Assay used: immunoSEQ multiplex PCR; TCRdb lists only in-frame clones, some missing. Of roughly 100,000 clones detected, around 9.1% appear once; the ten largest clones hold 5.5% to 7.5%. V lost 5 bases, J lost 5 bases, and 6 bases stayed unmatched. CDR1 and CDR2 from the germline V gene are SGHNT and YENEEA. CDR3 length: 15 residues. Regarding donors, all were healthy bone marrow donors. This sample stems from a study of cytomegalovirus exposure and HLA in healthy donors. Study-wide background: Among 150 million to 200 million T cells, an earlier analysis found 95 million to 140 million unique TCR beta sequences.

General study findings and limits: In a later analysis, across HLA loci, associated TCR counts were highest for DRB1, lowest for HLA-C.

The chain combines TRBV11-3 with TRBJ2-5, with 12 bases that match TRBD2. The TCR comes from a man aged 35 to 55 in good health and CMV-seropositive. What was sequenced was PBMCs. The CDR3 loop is CASSRLAGAGETQYF. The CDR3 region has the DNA TGTGCCAGCAGCCGACTAGCGGGGGCCGGGGAGACCCAGTACTTC. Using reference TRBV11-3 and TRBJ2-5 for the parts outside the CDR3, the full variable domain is EAGVVQSPRYKIIEKKQPVAFWCNPISGHNTLYWYLQNLGQGPELLIRYENEEAVDDSQLPKDRFSAERLKGVDSTLKIQPAELGDSAVYLCASSRLAGAGETQYFGPGTRLLVL.